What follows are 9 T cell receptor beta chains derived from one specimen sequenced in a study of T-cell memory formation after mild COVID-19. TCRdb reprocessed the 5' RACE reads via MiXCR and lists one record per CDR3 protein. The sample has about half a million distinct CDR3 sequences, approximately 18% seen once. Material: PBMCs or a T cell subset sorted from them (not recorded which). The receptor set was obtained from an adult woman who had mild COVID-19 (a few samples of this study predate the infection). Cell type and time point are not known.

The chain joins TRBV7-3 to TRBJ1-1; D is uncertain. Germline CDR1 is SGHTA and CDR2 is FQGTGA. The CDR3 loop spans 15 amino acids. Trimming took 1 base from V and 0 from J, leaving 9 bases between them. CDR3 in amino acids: CASSLSPSVNTEAFF. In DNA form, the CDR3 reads TGTGCCAGCAGCTTAAGCCCCTCGGTGAACACTGAAGCTTTCTTT.

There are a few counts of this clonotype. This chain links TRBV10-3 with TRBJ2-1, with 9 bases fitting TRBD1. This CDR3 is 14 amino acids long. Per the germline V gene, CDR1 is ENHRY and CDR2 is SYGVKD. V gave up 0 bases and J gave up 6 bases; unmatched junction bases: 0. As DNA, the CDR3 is TGTGCCATCAGTGAGTCGACAGGGGGCAATGAGCAGTTCTTC. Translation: CAISESTGGNEQFF.

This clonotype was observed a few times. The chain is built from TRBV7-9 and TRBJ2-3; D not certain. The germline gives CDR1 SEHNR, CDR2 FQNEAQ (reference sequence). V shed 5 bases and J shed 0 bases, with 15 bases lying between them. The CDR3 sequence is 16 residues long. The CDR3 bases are TGTGCCAGCAGCCACTCCAGGAGATCTAGCACAGATACGCAGTATTTT. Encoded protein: CASSHSRRSSTDTQYF.

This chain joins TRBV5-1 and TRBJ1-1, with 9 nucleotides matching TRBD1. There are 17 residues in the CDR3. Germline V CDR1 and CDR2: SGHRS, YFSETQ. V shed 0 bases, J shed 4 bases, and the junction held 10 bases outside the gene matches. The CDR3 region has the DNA TGCGCCAGCAGCTTGGGCGCTACAGGGGGCGTAGGCACTGAAGCTTTCTTT. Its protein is CASSLGATGGVGTEAFF.

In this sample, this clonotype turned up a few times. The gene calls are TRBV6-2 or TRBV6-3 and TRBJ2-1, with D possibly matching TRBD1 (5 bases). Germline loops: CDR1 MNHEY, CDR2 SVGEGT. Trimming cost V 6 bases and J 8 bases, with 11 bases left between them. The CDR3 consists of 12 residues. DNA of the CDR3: TGTGCCAGCAGCTCCTGGGGCGATGAGCAGTTCTTC. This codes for CASSSWGDEQFF.

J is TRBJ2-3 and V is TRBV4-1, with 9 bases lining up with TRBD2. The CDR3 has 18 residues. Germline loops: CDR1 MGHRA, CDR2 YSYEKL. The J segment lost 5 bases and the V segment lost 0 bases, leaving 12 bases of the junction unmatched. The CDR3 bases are TGCGCCAGCAGCCAAGATCTTTTGGGCGGGAGGGCCAGAGATACGCAGTATTTT. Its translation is CASSQDLLGGRARDTQYF.

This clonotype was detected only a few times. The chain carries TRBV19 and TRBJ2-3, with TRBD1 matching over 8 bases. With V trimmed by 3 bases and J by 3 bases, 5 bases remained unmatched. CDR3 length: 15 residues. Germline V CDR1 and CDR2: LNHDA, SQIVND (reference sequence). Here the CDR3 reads CASSMWTGKTDTQYF. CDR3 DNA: TGTGCCAGTAGTATGTGGACAGGGAAAACAGATACGCAGTATTTT.

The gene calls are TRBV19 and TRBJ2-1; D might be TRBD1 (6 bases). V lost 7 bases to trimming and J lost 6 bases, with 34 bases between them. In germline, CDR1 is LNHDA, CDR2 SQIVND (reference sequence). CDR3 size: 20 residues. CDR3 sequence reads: CASTMGAKIGARKHFNEQFF. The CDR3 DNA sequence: TGTGCCAGTACTATGGGGGCAAAGATCGGTGCCCGGAAACACTTCAATGAGCAGTTCTTC.

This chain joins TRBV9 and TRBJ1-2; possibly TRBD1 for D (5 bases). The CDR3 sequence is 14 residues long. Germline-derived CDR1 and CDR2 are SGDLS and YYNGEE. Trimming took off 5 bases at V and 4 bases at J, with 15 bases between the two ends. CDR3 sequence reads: CASSWARGRYGYTF. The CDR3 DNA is TGTGCCAGCAGTTGGGCCCGGGGCCGCTATGGCTACACCTTC.